This TCR beta chain originates from a study of blood T cell repertoires in COVID-19. This table comes from immunoSEQ multiplex PCR, and its TCRdb copy is limited to in-frame clones, with some not included. The sample holds around 160,000 clones; approximately 80% are singletons and the top ten take less than 6%. CDR1 DFQATT and CDR2 SNEGSKA come from the germline V gene (reference sequence). V dropped 3 bases and J dropped 8; count of bases not matched to a gene: 8. The CDR3 is made up of 15 amino acids. Sequenced: PBMCs or T cells enriched from blood (not recorded which). The sequence came from a man in his forties who had recovered from COVID-19. The rearrangement links TRBV20-1 to TRBJ2-1; 12 nucleotides agree with TRBD2. CDR3 sequence reads: CSASGRTSGVYEQFF. The CDR3 region has the DNA TGCAGTGCTAGTGGAAGGACTAGCGGGGTGTATGAGCAGTTCTTC.